This TCR beta chain appears in the sequencing data of a study of T cells after yellow fever vaccination. TCRdb passed the 5' RACE reads through MiXCR, listing each CDR3 protein once. The sample shows 450,000 to 600,000 distinct CDR3 sequences, roughly 14% of them seen only once. The sequenced sample was PBMCs, obtained on the day of the yellow fever booster vaccination. The receptor was isolated from a man aged 25 to 40 who received the YFV17D yellow fever vaccine.

In nucleotides, the CDR3 is TGTGCCAGCGGATACAGGGTCTCCACTGAAGCTTTCTTT. Translating it yields CASGYRVSTEAFF. The V call is TRBV5-6, the J call TRBJ1-1; D is perhaps TRBD1 (6 bases). Germline loops: CDR1 SGHDT, CDR2 YYEEEE. CDR3 size: 13 residues. With 7 bases removed from V and 4 bases from J, the gap between germline ends came to 14 bases. Based on the CDR3 plus reference TRBV5-6 and TRBJ1-1, the full variable domain is DAGVTQSPTHLIKTRGQQVTLRCSPKSGHDTVSWYQQALGQGPQFIFQYYEEEERQRGNFPDRFSGHQFPNYSSELNVNALLLGDSALYLCASGYRVSTEAFFGQGTRLTVV.